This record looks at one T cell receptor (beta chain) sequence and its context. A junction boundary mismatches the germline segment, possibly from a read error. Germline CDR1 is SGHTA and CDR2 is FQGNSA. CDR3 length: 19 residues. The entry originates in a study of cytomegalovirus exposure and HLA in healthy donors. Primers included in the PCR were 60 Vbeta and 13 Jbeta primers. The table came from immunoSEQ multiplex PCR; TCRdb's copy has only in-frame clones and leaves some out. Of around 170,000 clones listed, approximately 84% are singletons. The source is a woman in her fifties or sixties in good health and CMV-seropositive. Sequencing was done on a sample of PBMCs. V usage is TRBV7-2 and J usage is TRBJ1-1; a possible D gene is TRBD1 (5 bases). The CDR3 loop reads CASSSKGARVLIPGTESFF. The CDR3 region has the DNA TGTGCCAGCAGCTCAAAGGGAGCCAGGGTTCTCATCCCGGGGACTGAATCTTTCTTT.